The 26 T cell receptor beta chains below all came from one sample that was sequenced in a study of cytomegalovirus exposure and HLA in healthy donors. PCR was performed using 60 Vbeta and 13 Jbeta primers. Sequencing used immunoSEQ multiplex PCR; TCRdb keeps in-frame clones, though not all of them. The profile covers more than 200,000 clones, with under 90% appearing a single time and 1.3% taken by the ten largest. Material: PBMCs. The receptor set was obtained from a human donor in good health.

Remarks on this clone: One junction end disagrees with the germline gene, perhaps due to a read error. V and J are TRBV6-1 and TRBJ2-7; unclear D gene. The CDR3 is made up of 12 amino acids. Germline CDR1 and CDR2: MNHNS and SASEGT. Here the CDR3 DNA reads TGTGCCAGCAGTGACTCGCGCTACGAGCGGTACTTC. It specifies CASSDSRYERYF.

The chain combines TRBV2 with TRBJ2-1, with a tentative D call TRBD2 (5 bases). With 4 bases removed from V and 4 bases from J, the gap between germline ends came to 14 bases. This CDR3 comprises 15 residues. The V gene's germline CDR1 is SNHLY and CDR2 FYNNEI. The CDR3 bases are TGTGCCAGCAGTGTGAGGCTAGCTAGTTACAATGAGCAGTTCTTC. Translated: CASSVRLASYNEQFF.

Points on this clone: One end of the junction varies from germline; a read error may be responsible. The V call is TRBV7-7, the J call TRBJ2-7; D might be TRBD2 (6 bases). CDR3 size: 16 residues. Germline CDR1 SSHAT, CDR2 FNYEAQ (reference sequence). The CDR3 region is CASSFTRRGLNYEQYF. CDR3 coding DNA: TGTGCTAGCAGCTTCACACGAAGGGGACTGAATTACGAGCAGTACTTC.

The rearrangement joins TRBV21-1 to TRBJ2-5; TRBD1, the table's D call, lacks a check against the DNA. The J call may be wrong; the DNA end is better matched by TRBJ2-7. TRBV21-1 is labeled a pseudogene. CDR3 length: 13 residues. The CDR3: CASKSELGHEQYF. CDR3 in DNA: TGTGCCAGCAAGAGCGAGTTGGGGCACGAGCAGTACTTC.

As to this clone: Other nucleotide sequences from this sample produce the same CDR3. The genes are TRBV11-3 and TRBJ2-1, with TRBD2 matching 13 bases. J lost 4 bases, V lost 5 bases, and 2 bases had no gene match. The germline V gene has CDR1 SGHNT and CDR2 YENEEA. The CDR3 sequence is 15 residues long. This CDR3 reads CASSLGLAGYNEQFF. CDR3 bases: TGTGCCAGCAGCCTGGGACTAGCGGGATACAATGAGCAGTTCTTC.

The sample holds one count of this clone. The chain joins TRBV7-3 to TRBJ2-7; TRBD1 aligns across 7 bases. Germline V gene sequence: CDR1 SGHTA, CDR2 FQGTGA. The trim removed 2 bases at V and 4 bases at J, leaving 11 bases unmatched. This CDR3 is 16 amino acids long. The CDR3 DNA reads TGTGCCAGCAGCTTATCCCGAACAGGGGAAGGGTACGAGCAGTACTTC. Translated: CASSLSRTGEGYEQYF.

The chain links TRBV27 to TRBJ2-7, with TRBD1 as a possible D gene (6 bases). This CDR3 has 14 residues. Germline V gives CDR1 MNHEY, CDR2 SMNVEV (reference sequence). V was pared by 5 bases and J by 5 bases, with 16 bases between. As DNA, the CDR3 is TGTGCCAGCAGTGGGGATCAGGGGTGGCACGAGCAGTACTTC. As protein: CASSGDQGWHEQYF.

The chain uses TRBV7-9 and TRBJ1-5, with D unclear. Germline CDR1 reads SEHNR; CDR2 reads FQNEAQ (reference sequence). V was trimmed by 3 bases and J by 5 bases, leaving 5 bases between them. The CDR3 has 12 residues. CDR3 sequence reads: CASSFPDQPQHF. For the CDR3, the DNA is TGTGCCAGCAGCTTTCCAGATCAGCCCCAGCATTTT.

The chain is built from TRBV6-4 and TRBJ2-1; 7 positions match TRBD2. The CDR3 length is 16 residues. J gave up 7 bases and V 4 bases, and 13 bases lay outside the gene matches. Germline loops: CDR1 MRHNA, CDR2 SNTAGT. The CDR3 spells CASSVSGRATQNEQFF. CDR3 in DNA: TGTGCCAGCAGTGTAAGTGGGAGGGCCACTCAAAATGAGCAGTTCTTC.

The chain recombines TRBV19 with TRBJ1-2; possibly TRBD1 for D (6 bases). The CDR3 totals 15 residues. Germline V gene lookup returns CDR1 LNHDA and CDR2 SQIVND (reference sequence). The germline V and J ends were trimmed by 6 bases and 4 bases, with 18 bases remaining between them. The CDR3 reads CASSRTATRSYGYTF. The CDR3 DNA reads TGTGCCAGTAGCCGGACAGCCACTCGTTCCTATGGCTACACCTTC.

This rearrangement joins TRBV28 to TRBJ2-5, with a possible D match to TRBD2 (6 bases). Germline V CDR1 and CDR2: MDHEN, SYDVKM. There are 14 residues in the CDR3. Trimming took 6 bases from V and 2 from J, leaving 13 bases between them. This CDR3 reads CASSLLALQETQYF. The CDR3 DNA reads TGTGCCAGCAGCCTCCTAGCGCTGCAAGAGACCCAGTACTTC.

V gene TRBV6-1 combines with J gene TRBJ2-5; D gene ambiguous. The CDR3 runs to 15 residues. Looked up from germline, CDR1 is MNHNS and CDR2 is SASEGT. Trimming shortened V by 0 bases and J by 2 bases, and 10 bases separated the two germline ends. The CDR3 DNA sequence: TGTGCCAGCAGTGAAGCGGTGGCGGTACAAGAGACCCAGTACTTC. Protein product: CASSEAVAVQETQYF.

The table lists this clone with a few counts. The chain uses TRBV19 and TRBJ2-7; 7 nucleotides agree with TRBD2. Germline V gene lookup returns CDR1 LNHDA and CDR2 SQIVND (reference sequence). The CDR3 contains 15 residues. The V gene end was trimmed by 1 base and the J gene end by 1 base; junction bases not matched to a gene: 4. This CDR3 is CASSIATSASYEQYF. CDR3 DNA: TGTGCCAGTAGTATAGCCACTAGCGCATCCTACGAGCAGTACTTC. Full variable domain (missing parts from reference TRBV19 and TRBJ2-7): DGGITQSPKYLFRKEGQNVTLSCEQNLNHDAMYWYRQDPGQGLRLIYYSQIVNDFQKGDIAEGYSVSREKKESFPLTVTSAQKNPTAFYLCASSIATSASYEQYFGPGTRLTVT.

The V gene is TRBV5-5, the J gene TRBJ2-1; tentatively, D is TRBD2 (6 bases). Per the germline V gene, CDR1 is SGHKS and CDR2 is YYEKEE (reference sequence). This CDR3 region has 13 residues. The V end lost 0 bases, the J end lost 13 bases, and 14 bases lay between the germline ends. CDR3 sequence reads: CASSLEWAGSQFF. CDR3 bases: TGTGCCAGCAGCTTGGAATGGGCGGGGAGTCAGTTCTTC.

The genes are TRBV2 and TRBJ2-5; a weak D match, TRBD2 (7 bases). The CDR3 extends over 15 amino acids. The germline V gene has CDR1 SNHLY and CDR2 FYNNEI. V shed 4 bases and J shed 5 bases, with 17 bases lying between them. CDR3 in amino acids: CASSAEGGEVETQYF. The CDR3 DNA reads as TGTGCCAGCAGTGCAGAGGGGGGGGAAGTGGAGACCCAGTACTTC. Drawing the rest from reference TRBV2 and TRBJ2-5, the complete variable domain is EPEVTQTPSHQVTQMGQEVILRCVPISNHLYFYWYRQILGQKVEFLVSFYNNEISEKSEIFDDQFSVERPDGSNFTLKIRSTKLEDSAMYFCASSAEGGEVETQYFGPGTRLLVL.

The V and J genes are TRBV27 and TRBJ2-7, with 8 bases aligning to TRBD1. Trimming took 6 bases from V and 7 from J; bases not matched to a gene: 14. There are 15 residues in the CDR3. Germline loops: CDR1 MNHEY, CDR2 SMNVEV (reference sequence). The CDR3 bases are TGTGCCAGCAGCCACGGGGGACAGGAGTCCGGAGAGCAGTACTTC. Its protein is CASSHGGQESGEQYF.

This clone appeared a few times. The V and J genes are TRBV10-2 and TRBJ2-1; a possible D gene is TRBD2 (6 bases). The germline CDR1 and CDR2 sequences are WSHSY and SAAADI. The V gene lost 7 bases and the J gene lost 6 bases, with 16 bases spanning the gap. This CDR3 contains 14 residues. The CDR3 sequence is CASMGGLRTNEQFF. CDR3 coding DNA: TGCGCCAGCATGGGGGGTCTCAGAACCAATGAGCAGTTCTTC.

J is TRBJ2-1 and V is TRBV2; D is perhaps TRBD2 (5 bases). Germline assignment: CDR1 SNHLY and CDR2 FYNNEI. V was shortened by 8 bases and J by 4 bases, with 9 bases between the two germline ends. This CDR3 spans 12 amino acids. The CDR3 DNA reads as TGTGCCAGCTCGACGGGATACAATGAGCAGTTCTTC. This codes for CASSTGYNEQFF.

The chain recombines TRBV7-8 with TRBJ2-7, with 13 bases matching TRBD2. The CDR3 loop spans 21 amino acids. V gave up 2 bases and J gave up 0 bases; unmatched junction bases: 16. Germline V gene sequence: CDR1 SGHVS, CDR2 FQNEAQ. In DNA, the CDR3 is TGTGCCAGCAGCTTACTAATTTTCGCGGGACTAGCGGGACGGGACTCCTACGAGCAGTACTTC. Encoded protein: CASSLLIFAGLAGRDSYEQYF.

Concerning this clone itself: A read error may account for a junction end that differs from germline. The rearrangement uses TRBV7-9 and TRBJ1-3; weak D call: TRBD1 (5 bases). CDR1 and CDR2 (germline): SEHNR, FQNEAQ (reference sequence). The CDR3 has 15 amino acids. CDR3 bases: TGTTCCAGCAGCCCCGACAGAGTCTCTGGAAACACCATATATTTT. It yields the protein CSSSPDRVSGNTIYF.

The count of this clone is one. The rearrangement uses TRBV30 and TRBJ2-7, with D possibly TRBD2 on 5 matching bases. Trimming pared 2 bases from V and 3 bases from J, leaving 11 bases between. CDR3 length: 13 amino acids. Germline V gene sequence: CDR1 GTSNPN, CDR2 SVGIG (reference sequence). CDR3 amino acids: CAWSPGFSYEQYF. In DNA form, the CDR3 reads TGTGCCTGGAGTCCGGGGTTCAGCTACGAGCAGTACTTC. Combining the CDR3 with reference TRBV30 and TRBJ2-7 gives the whole variable domain SQTIHQWPATLVQPVGSPLSLECTVEGTSNPNLYWYRQAAGRGLQLLFYSVGIGQISSEVPQNLSASRPQDRQFILSSKKLLLSDSGFYLCAWSPGFSYEQYFGPGTRLTVT.

As to this clone: The junction departs from the called germline gene at one end, perhaps through a read error. The V gene is TRBV30, the J gene TRBJ2-7, with 9 positions matching TRBD2. Germline assignment: CDR1 GTSNPN and CDR2 SVGIG (reference sequence). The CDR3 consists of 13 residues. The CDR3: CAGRQGSGSEQYF. CDR3 coding DNA: TGTGCCGGGAGACAGGGTAGCGGGAGCGAGCAGTACTTC.

This clone was seen a single time. The chain employs TRBV20-1 and TRBJ2-5; possible D gene TRBD1, 6 bases. Trimming left V 5 bases short and J 5 bases short, with 9 bases between. The CDR3 runs to 11 residues. Germline V lookup: CDR1 DFQATT, CDR2 SNEGSKA (reference sequence). As DNA, the CDR3 is TGCAGTGCTTACAGGGTCGAGACCCAGTACTTC. This codes for CSAYRVETQYF.

The V and J genes are TRBV7-2 and TRBJ2-1; D is possibly TRBD2 (6 bases). This CDR3 has 14 amino acids. The V and J ends lost 6 bases and 10 bases respectively, with 19 bases between them. In germline, CDR1 is SGHTA, CDR2 FQGNSA. Here the CDR3 DNA reads TGTGCCAGCAGTTCCAGACTAGGTGGGACCGAGCAGTTCTTC. It encodes CASSSRLGGTEQFF.

In this sample, this clone turned up once. V gene TRBV6-5 combines with J gene TRBJ2-5; perhaps TRBD1 as D (6 bases). The CDR3 has 14 amino acids. The germline CDR1 and CDR2 sequences are MNHEY and SVGAGI. V was cut by 7 bases and J by 6 bases, with 18 bases left in between. CDR3 in DNA: TGTGCCAGCAAAACAGGGAACGCCGCCCAGACCCAGTACTTC. As protein: CASKTGNAAQTQYF.

V and J are TRBV5-4 and TRBJ2-6; D perhaps matches TRBD1 (6 bases). Germline CDR1 SGHNT, CDR2 YYREEE (reference sequence). Trimming shortened V by 1 base and J by 2 bases, and 13 bases separated the two germline ends. There are 17 residues in the CDR3. This chain's CDR3 is CASSLQATGPGANVLTF. The CDR3, as DNA: TGTGCCAGCAGCTTGCAAGCTACAGGGCCTGGGGCCAACGTCCTGACTTTC.